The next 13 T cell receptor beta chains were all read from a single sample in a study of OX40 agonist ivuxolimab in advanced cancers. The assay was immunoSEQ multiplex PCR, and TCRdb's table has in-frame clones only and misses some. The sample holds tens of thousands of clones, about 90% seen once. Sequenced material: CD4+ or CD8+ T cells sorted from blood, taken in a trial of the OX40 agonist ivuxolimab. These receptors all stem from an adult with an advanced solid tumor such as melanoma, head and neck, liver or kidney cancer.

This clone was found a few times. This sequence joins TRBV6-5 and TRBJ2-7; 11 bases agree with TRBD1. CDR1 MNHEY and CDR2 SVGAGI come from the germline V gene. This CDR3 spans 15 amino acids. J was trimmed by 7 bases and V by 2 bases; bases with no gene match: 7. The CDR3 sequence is CASSYGGTGGGEQYF. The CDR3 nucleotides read TGTGCCAGCAGTTACGGGGGGACAGGGGGAGGGGAGCAGTACTTC.

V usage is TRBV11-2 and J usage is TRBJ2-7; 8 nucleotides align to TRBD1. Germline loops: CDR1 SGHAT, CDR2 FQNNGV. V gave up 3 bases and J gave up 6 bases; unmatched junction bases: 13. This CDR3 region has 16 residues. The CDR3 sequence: CASSFSRDRPQGEQYF. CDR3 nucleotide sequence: TGTGCCAGCAGCTTTTCCCGGGACAGGCCGCAAGGCGAGCAGTACTTC.

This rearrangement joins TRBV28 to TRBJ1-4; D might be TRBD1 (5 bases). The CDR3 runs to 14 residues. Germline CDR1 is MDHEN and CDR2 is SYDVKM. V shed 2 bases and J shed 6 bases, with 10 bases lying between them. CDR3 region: CASSLPQGDEKLFF. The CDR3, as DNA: TGTGCCAGCAGTTTACCGCAGGGAGATGAAAAACTGTTTTTT.

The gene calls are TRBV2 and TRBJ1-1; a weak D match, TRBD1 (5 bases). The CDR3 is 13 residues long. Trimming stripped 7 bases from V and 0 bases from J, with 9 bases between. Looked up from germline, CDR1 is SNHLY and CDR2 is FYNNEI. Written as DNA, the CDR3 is TGTGCCAGCATAAAGGGGATGAACACTGAAGCTTTCTTT. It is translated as CASIKGMNTEAFF.

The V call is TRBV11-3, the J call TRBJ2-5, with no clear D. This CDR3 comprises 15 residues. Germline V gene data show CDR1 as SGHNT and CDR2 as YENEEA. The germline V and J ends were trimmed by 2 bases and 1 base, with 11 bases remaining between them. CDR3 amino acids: CASSLKEVTQETQYF. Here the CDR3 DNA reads TGTGCCAGCAGCTTAAAAGAGGTGACCCAAGAGACCCAGTACTTC.

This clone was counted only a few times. The CDR3 protein is CASIGPGASGNTIYF. Written as DNA, the CDR3 is TGTGCCAGCATCGGCCCCGGGGCATCTGGAAACACCATATATTTT. V usage is TRBV28 and J usage is TRBJ1-3, with a possible D match to TRBD1 (5 bases). This CDR3 is built from 15 residues. Between the trimmed V and J ends, which lost 7 bases and 1 base, there was a span of 14 bases. Germline-derived CDR1 and CDR2 are MDHEN and SYDVKM.

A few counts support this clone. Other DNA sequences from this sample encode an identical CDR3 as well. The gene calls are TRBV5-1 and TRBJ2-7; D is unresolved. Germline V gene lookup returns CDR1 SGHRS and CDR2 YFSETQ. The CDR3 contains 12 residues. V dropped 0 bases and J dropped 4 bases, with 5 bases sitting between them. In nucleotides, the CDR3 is TGCGCCAGCAGCTTGGAAGGTTACGAGCAGTACTTC. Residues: CASSLEGYEQYF.

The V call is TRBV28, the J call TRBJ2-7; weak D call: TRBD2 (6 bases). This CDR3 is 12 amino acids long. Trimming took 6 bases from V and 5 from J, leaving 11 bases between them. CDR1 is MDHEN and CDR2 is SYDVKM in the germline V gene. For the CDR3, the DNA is TGTGCCAGCAGAGCAACTAGCAACGAGCAGTACTTC. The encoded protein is CASRATSNEQYF.

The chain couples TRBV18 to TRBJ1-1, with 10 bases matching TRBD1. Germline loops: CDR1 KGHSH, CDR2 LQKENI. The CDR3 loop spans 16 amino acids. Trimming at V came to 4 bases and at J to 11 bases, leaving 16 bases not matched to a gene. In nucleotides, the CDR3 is TGTGCCAGCTCACGATTTAGCTCGACAGGGGGCTATCGTGCTTTCTTT. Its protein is CASSRFSSTGGYRAFF.

The CDR3 DNA follows: TGCGCCAGCAGCTTCCAGGGATTCGATGAGCAGTTCTTC. This encodes CASSFQGFDEQFF. This sequence joins TRBV5-1 and TRBJ2-1, with D possibly matching TRBD1 (5 bases). The CDR3 spans 13 residues. With 2 bases removed from V and 8 bases from J, the gap between germline ends came to 11 bases. Germline-derived CDR1 and CDR2 are SGHRS and YFSETQ.

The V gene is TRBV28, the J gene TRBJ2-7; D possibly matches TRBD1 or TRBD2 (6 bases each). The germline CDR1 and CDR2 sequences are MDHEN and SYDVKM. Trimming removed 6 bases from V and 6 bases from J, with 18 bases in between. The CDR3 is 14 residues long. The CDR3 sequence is CASRAGQARSEQYF. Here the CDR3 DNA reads TGTGCCAGCAGGGCGGGACAAGCTCGATCCGAGCAGTACTTC.

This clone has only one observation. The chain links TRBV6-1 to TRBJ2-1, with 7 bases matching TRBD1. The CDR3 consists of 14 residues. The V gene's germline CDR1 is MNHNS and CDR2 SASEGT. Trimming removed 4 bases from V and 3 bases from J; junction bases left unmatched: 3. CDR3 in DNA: TGTGCCAGCAGTGGGGGGACAGACTACAATGAGCAGTTCTTC. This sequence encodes CASSGGTDYNEQFF.

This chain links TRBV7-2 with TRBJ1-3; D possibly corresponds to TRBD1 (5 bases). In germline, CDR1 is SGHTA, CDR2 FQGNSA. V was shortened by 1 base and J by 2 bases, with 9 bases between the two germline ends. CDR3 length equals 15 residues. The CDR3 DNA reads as TGTGCCAGCAGCTTAGATAGGGGAACTGGAAACACCATATATTTT. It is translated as CASSLDRGTGNTIYF.